A single sample gave rise to the 17 T cell receptor beta chains below, sequenced in a study of T cells in Graves' hyperthyroidism and ophthalmopathy. TCR beta CDR3 region amplification was performed from RNA transcripts. The TCR CDR3 first-round RT-PCR relied on the HTBI primer set. In TCRdb, the multiplex PCR reads were re-called with MiXCR into one record per CDR3 protein. This sample has under 400,000 distinct CDR3 sequences, with about 21% found just once. The sequencing sample was made of blood. The receptor set was obtained from a woman aged 50 to 65 with Graves' hyperthyroidism.

This clonotype was seen only a few times. This chain's CDR3 is CASSQDLWQGAHSGYTF. DNA of the CDR3: TGCGCCAGCAGCCAAGATCTTTGGCAGGGGGCTCACTCTGGCTACACCTTC. The J gene is TRBJ1-2, the V gene TRBV4-1; TRBD1 matches at 8 bases. V was pared by 0 bases and J by 7 bases, with 13 bases of the junction left unmatched. The CDR3 loop spans 17 amino acids. Germline assignment: CDR1 MGHRA and CDR2 YSYEKL.

This chain connects TRBV11-2 to TRBJ2-2, with 10 bases aligning to TRBD2. J was trimmed by 1 base and V by 0 bases; bases with no gene match: 2. Germline V gene sequence: CDR1 SGHAT, CDR2 FQNNGV. This CDR3 region has 17 residues. The CDR3 is CASSLDRTSGNTGELFF. The CDR3 DNA follows: TGTGCCAGCAGCTTAGATAGGACTAGCGGGAACACCGGGGAGCTGTTTTTT.

Many counts were recorded for this clonotype. Here the CDR3 DNA reads TGTGCCAGCAGTTTCATGGAGGATTCGAAAGCTTTCTTT. This codes for CASSFMEDSKAFF. This chain uses TRBV28 with TRBJ1-1; D gene ambiguous. Germline CDR1 MDHEN, CDR2 SYDVKM. This CDR3 comprises 13 residues. Trimming took 3 bases from V and 9 from J, leaving 14 bases between them. The full variable domain, its missing parts supplied by reference TRBV28 and TRBJ1-1, is DVKVTQSSRYLVKRTGEKVFLECVQDMDHENMFWYRQDPGLGLRLIYFSYDVKMKEKGDIPEGYSVSREKKERFSLILESASTNQTSMYLCASSFMEDSKAFFGQGTRLTVV.

The gene calls are TRBV20-1 and TRBJ2-1, with TRBD2 matching over 8 bases. The CDR3 totals 14 residues. CDR1 and CDR2 (germline): DFQATT, SNEGSKA (reference sequence). J lost 12 bases, V lost 0 bases, and 10 bases had no gene match. The CDR3 here is CSARDERGGRGQFF. CDR3 in DNA: TGCAGTGCTAGAGATGAGCGCGGGGGGAGGGGGCAGTTCTTC.

The chain joins TRBV9 to TRBJ2-7, with 10 bases matching TRBD2. Germline CDR1 SGDLS, CDR2 YYNGEE. V lost 4 bases and J lost 4; bases outside the gene matches: 8. The CDR3 is 15 amino acids. CDR3 bases: TGTGCCAGCAGCCCAGCGGGGGGGCTCGCGTACGAGCAGTACTTC. It is translated as CASSPAGGLAYEQYF.

This clonotype was observed many times. The CDR3 loop is CASSFPMRETGGELFF. CDR3 sequence (DNA): TGTGCCAGCAGTTTTCCTATGAGGGAAACGGGCGGGGAGCTGTTTTTT. The chain joins TRBV28 to TRBJ2-2; maybe TRBD2 (5 bases). Germline values: CDR1 MDHEN, CDR2 SYDVKM. V was shortened by 3 bases and J by 7 bases, with 18 bases between the two germline ends. This CDR3 is 16 amino acids long.

The rearrangement uses TRBV3-1 and TRBJ2-7; 8 bases map to TRBD2. The junction had 6 bases not matched to a gene; V was cut back by 5 bases and J by 3 bases. Germline assignment: CDR1 LGHDT and CDR2 YNNKEL (reference sequence). The CDR3 extends over 14 amino acids. This CDR3 reads CASSASGSDYEQYF. In nucleotides, the CDR3 is TGTGCCAGCAGCGCAAGCGGGAGCGACTACGAGCAGTACTTC.

V and J are TRBV12-3 or TRBV12-4 and TRBJ1-2; D ambiguous. This CDR3 has 15 residues. The ends were cut back, 2 bases at V and 4 bases at J, with 14 bases in the middle. The CDR3 nucleotides read TGTGCCAGCAGTTTATCCCGACGGGCCTTCTATGGCTACACCTTC. This encodes CASSLSRRAFYGYTF.

J is TRBJ2-1 and V is TRBV11-2, with D unclear. This CDR3 is 12 amino acids long. The V gene lost 3 bases and the J gene lost 6 bases, with 6 bases spanning the gap. Per germline, CDR1 SGHAT and CDR2 FQNNGV. The CDR3 here is CASSFYANEQFF. The CDR3 nucleotides read TGTGCCAGCAGCTTCTACGCCAATGAGCAGTTCTTC.

This clonotype was detected only a few times. This rearrangement joins TRBV20-1 to TRBJ2-7, with TRBD1 matching over 10 bases. The V and J ends lost 5 bases and 4 bases, in that order; junction bases with no gene match: 2. CDR1 is DFQATT, CDR2 SNEGSKA, per germline (reference sequence). CDR3 size: 12 residues. CDR3 sequence: CSADRGRYEQYF. In nucleotides, the CDR3 is TGCAGTGCTGACAGGGGGCGATACGAGCAGTACTTC.

This clonotype appeared many times. The J gene is TRBJ2-2, the V gene TRBV7-9; D is ambiguous. CDR3 length equals 15 residues. From germline, CDR1 is SEHNR and CDR2 FQNEAQ (reference sequence). V lost 1 base, J lost 0 bases, and 6 bases lay in between. This chain's CDR3 is CASSLDGTNTGELFF. For the CDR3, the DNA is TGTGCCAGCAGCTTAGACGGCACGAACACCGGGGAGCTGTTTTTT.

This clonotype has ten or more counts. The genes are TRBV2 and TRBJ1-1, with D perhaps matching TRBD1 (5 bases). Germline V gene data show CDR1 as SNHLY and CDR2 as FYNNEI. The CDR3 loop spans 12 amino acids. DNA of the CDR3: TGTGCTACGGACAAATCTGGAACTGAAGCTTTCTTT. Its protein is CATDKSGTEAFF.

As regards this clonotype: It may be a read error: a sequence one base away is much more abundant. The gene calls are TRBV7-8 and TRBJ1-1; possibly TRBD1 for D (6 bases). Germline assignment: CDR1 SGHVS and CDR2 FQNEAQ. The CDR3 length is 13 residues. The CDR3 spells CASSLDGDTEASF. CDR3 coding DNA: TGTGCCAGCAGCTTAGACGGGGACACTGAAGCTTCCTTT.

In this sample, this clonotype turned up many times. V and J are TRBV7-2 and TRBJ2-3; TRBD2 aligns across 9 bases. The CDR3 length is 15 residues. Germline CDR1 SGHTA, CDR2 FQGNSA. The junction had 10 bases not matched to a gene; V was cut back by 6 bases and J by 6 bases. This chain's CDR3 is CASSRRLADYDTQYF. The CDR3, as DNA: TGTGCCAGCAGTCGGCGACTAGCGGATTACGATACGCAGTATTTT.

The sample holds many counts of this clonotype. V usage is TRBV20-1 and J usage is TRBJ2-5, with D possibly being TRBD2 (5 bases). Trimming removed 0 bases from V and 3 bases from J, with 17 bases in between. The CDR3 is 16 amino acids. The germline V gene encodes CDR1 DFQATT and CDR2 SNEGSKA (reference sequence). Here the CDR3 reads CSARDEDRSGKETQYF. CDR3 DNA: TGCAGTGCTAGAGATGAAGACCGATCCGGGAAAGAGACCCAGTACTTC.

This clonotype was seen repeatedly, ten times or more. The chain joins TRBV30 to TRBJ1-1, with D perhaps matching TRBD1 (6 bases). CDR3 length: 14 residues. V dropped 6 bases and J dropped 5 bases, with 19 bases sitting between them. CDR1 GTSNPN and CDR2 SVGIG come from the germline V gene (reference sequence). CDR3 protein: CACDRQVILTEAFF. Written as DNA, the CDR3 is TGTGCCTGCGACCGACAGGTCATTTTGACTGAAGCTTTCTTT. Using reference TRBV30 and TRBJ1-1 for the parts outside the CDR3, the full variable domain is SQTIHQWPATLVQPVGSPLSLECTVEGTSNPNLYWYRQAAGRGLQLLFYSVGIGQISSEVPQNLSASRPQDRQFILSSKKLLLSDSGFYLCACDRQVILTEAFFGQGTRLTVV.

In this sample, this clonotype turned up a few times. This sequence joins TRBV9 and TRBJ2-3; D tentatively fits TRBD1 or TRBD2 (6 bases each). The CDR3 runs 15 residues. V was clipped by 4 bases and J by 2 bases, with 14 bases between them. Germline CDR1 SGDLS, CDR2 YYNGEE. The CDR3 DNA reads TGTGCCAGCAGCCAGGGGCAGCGGGCCACAGATACGCAGTATTTT. Translating it yields CASSQGQRATDTQYF.